The 8 T cell receptor beta chains listed next were all sequenced from one sample in a study of blood T cell repertoires in COVID-19. Sequencing was performed with immunoSEQ multiplex PCR; in TCRdb, only in-frame clones are kept and a portion is missing. The sample carries over 65,000 clones, approximately 83% recorded once. What was sequenced was peripheral blood. The receptors come from a human donor in a cohort sampled during active COVID-19.

V usage is TRBV4-3 and J usage is TRBJ2-7, with D perhaps TRBD2 (5 bases). Germline-derived CDR1 and CDR2 are LGHNA and YSLEER. This CDR3 spans 14 amino acids. V was shortened by 4 bases and J by 4 bases, with 14 bases between the two germline ends. In DNA form, the CDR3 reads TGCGCCAGCAGCCGACGACTAAACCAGTACGAGCAGTACTTC. It translates to CASSRRLNQYEQYF.

The CDR3 DNA reads as TGTGCCAGCAGGATAGGGGCAGAGACCCAGTACTTC. Its translation is CASRIGAETQYF. This chain connects TRBV2 to TRBJ2-5; a weak D match, TRBD1 (5 bases). The CDR3 has 12 residues. Germline V lookup: CDR1 SNHLY, CDR2 FYNNEI. V was cut by 6 bases and J by 4 bases, with 9 bases left in between. The full variable domain, rest sourced from reference TRBV2 and TRBJ2-5, is EPEVTQTPSHQVTQMGQEVILRCVPISNHLYFYWYRQILGQKVEFLVSFYNNEISEKSEIFDDQFSVERPDGSNFTLKIRSTKLEDSAMYFCASRIGAETQYFGPGTRLLVL.

The chain has TRBV12-3 or TRBV12-4 and TRBJ1-1; weak D call: TRBD1 (5 bases). The CDR3 is 12 residues long. Trimming pared 3 bases from V and 6 bases from J, leaving 8 bases between. CDR3 coding DNA: TGTGCCAGCAGTTTCAGGGAAGCTGAAGCTTTCTTT. Its protein is CASSFREAEAFF.

J is TRBJ2-7 and V is TRBV10-2; 8 nucleotides agree with TRBD2. The V gene's germline CDR1 is WSHSY and CDR2 SAAADI. The CDR3 runs to 16 residues. V gave up 6 bases and J gave up 5 bases; unmatched junction bases: 15. CDR3 amino acids: CASRTAGGRGLHEQYF. In DNA, the CDR3 is TGCGCCAGCAGGACCGCGGGGGGTCGCGGCCTCCACGAGCAGTACTTC.

The genes are TRBV6-5 and TRBJ1-5; D possibly corresponds to TRBD1 (6 bases). V lost 6 bases, J lost 2 bases, and 11 bases lay in between. This CDR3 is built from 14 residues. Germline CDR1 reads MNHEY; CDR2 reads SVGAGI. The CDR3: CASRTGYGNQPQHF. DNA for the CDR3: TGTGCCAGCAGAACAGGGTACGGCAATCAGCCCCAGCATTTT.

The chain joins TRBV6-5 to TRBJ2-7; 8 bases fit TRBD1. Germline V gene lookup returns CDR1 MNHEY and CDR2 SVGAGI. The CDR3 runs to 15 residues. The V and J ends lost 6 bases and 0 bases, in that order; junction bases with no gene match: 7. CDR3 bases: TGTGCCAGCAGCTATACAGGGGGTGCCTCCTACGAGCAGTACTTC. As protein: CASSYTGGASYEQYF.

The chain is built from TRBV10-3 and TRBJ2-2; 9 nucleotides line up with TRBD1. The CDR3 totals 15 residues. Germline loops: CDR1 ENHRY, CDR2 SYGVKD. CDR3 coding DNA: TGTGCATCCGGGACAGGGACCGCGAACACCGGGGAGCTGTTTTTT. Amino acids: CASGTGTANTGELFF.

The rearrangement uses TRBV19 and TRBJ1-5; TRBD1 aligns across 8 bases. Germline values: CDR1 LNHDA, CDR2 SQIVND (reference sequence). The trim removed 3 bases at V and 4 bases at J, leaving 14 bases unmatched. The CDR3 runs to 18 residues. The CDR3 loop is CASSMWTGNPPANQPQHF. The CDR3, as DNA: TGTGCCAGTAGTATGTGGACAGGGAACCCTCCTGCTAATCAGCCCCAGCATTTT.